The 26 T cell receptor beta chains given below trace back to one sample, sequenced in a study of molecular identifiers for immune sequencing clone quantification. Using its own MiXCR run on the PCR reads, TCRdb lists one record per CDR3 protein. This sample has some 320,000 distinct CDR3 sequences, with about a quarter found just once. The sequenced sample was naive CD8+ T cells from blood, with Jurkat cell RNA spiked in. The subset is: FACS-sorted CD8+CD4-CCR7+CD45RA+ naive T cells. Receptor source: a human donor in good health. Some libraries in this study had Jurkat cell RNA spiked in.

The chain employs TRBV27 and TRBJ1-5; D unclear. The CDR3 is 13 amino acids. V lost 6 bases and J lost 4, with 10 bases in between. Looked up from germline, CDR1 is MNHEY and CDR2 is SMNVEV (reference sequence). Here the CDR3 reads CASSTKKNQPQHF. The DNA for the CDR3 is TGTGCCAGCAGCACAAAGAAGAATCAGCCCCAGCATTTT.

This clonotype was seen a few times. V gene TRBV29-1 combines with J gene TRBJ1-6, with D unresolved. The CDR3 is 13 residues long. Germline CDR1 is SQVTM and CDR2 is ANQGSEA. Trimming took off 3 bases at V and 4 bases at J, with 7 bases between the two ends. The CDR3 sequence: CSVEDGYNSPLHF. The CDR3 DNA sequence: TGCAGCGTTGAGGACGGATATAATTCACCCCTCCACTTT.

The sample holds a few counts of this clonotype. The chain recombines TRBV2 with TRBJ1-4; D uncertain. Germline V gives CDR1 SNHLY, CDR2 FYNNEI. Trimming pared 11 bases from V and 4 bases from J, leaving 14 bases between. The CDR3 spans 13 residues. CDR3 nucleotides: TGTGCCGGTCGGGGAGGAGTTAATGAAAAACTGTTTTTT. Translating gives CAGRGGVNEKLFF.

This clonotype came up a few times. The CDR3 DNA follows: TGTGCCAGCAGTTCCGTCGACAGGGGCGATCAAGAGACCCAGTACTTC. This translates into CASSSVDRGDQETQYF. The chain couples TRBV28 to TRBJ2-5; 8 bases line up with TRBD1. V shed 4 bases and J 2 bases; nucleotides not matched to a gene: 9. The length of the CDR3 is 16 residues. The germline CDR1 and CDR2 sequences are MDHEN and SYDVKM.

This clonotype occurred a few times. The J gene is TRBJ2-1, the V gene TRBV24-1; 7 bases map to TRBD1. Per germline, CDR1 KGHDR and CDR2 SFDVKD. Trimming cost V 2 bases and J 5 bases; bases outside gene matches: 2. This CDR3 has 14 residues. Written as DNA, the CDR3 is TGTGCCACCAGTGATTCCCAGGGGGACAATGAGCAGTTCTTC. Residues: CATSDSQGDNEQFF.

This chain links TRBV20-1 with TRBJ2-5; D could derive from TRBD1 or TRBD2 (5 bases each). The CDR3 extends over 14 amino acids. The V gene lost 5 bases and the J gene lost 1 base, with 14 bases spanning the gap. In germline, CDR1 is DFQATT, CDR2 SNEGSKA (reference sequence). CDR3 coding DNA: TGCAGTGCTGGGGACCGAGACCCCCAAGAGACCCAGTACTTC. Translating it yields CSAGDRDPQETQYF.

A few counts support this clonotype. The chain carries TRBV6-2 or TRBV6-3 and TRBJ1-5, with D hard to call. CDR1 is MNHEY and CDR2 is SVGEGT in the germline V gene. CDR3 length: 17 amino acids. The germline V and J ends were trimmed by 6 bases and 0 bases, with 18 bases remaining between them. In nucleotides, the CDR3 is TGTGCCAGCAGCCGGACGGAAGGTCTATATAGCAATCAGCCCCAGCATTTT. It specifies CASSRTEGLYSNQPQHF.

This clonotype is a singleton in its sample. Possible read error: a much larger clone is one base away. J is TRBJ2-5 and V is TRBV30; tentatively, D is TRBD1 (6 bases). The CDR3 is 14 amino acids. Germline assignment: CDR1 GTSNPN and CDR2 SVGIG (reference sequence). The ends were cut back, 2 bases at V and 2 bases at J, with 12 bases in the middle. CDR3: CAWSSTGPQETQYF. The CDR3, as DNA: TGTGCCTGGAGTTCGACAGGTCCTCAAGAGACCCAGTACTTC.

Only a few counts were recorded for this clonotype. The V call is TRBV3-1, the J call TRBJ2-1; D unclear. CDR3 length equals 12 residues. Germline V gene data show CDR1 as LGHDT and CDR2 as YNNKEL (reference sequence). The V gene lost 4 bases and the J gene lost 9 bases, with 10 bases spanning the gap. CDR3: CASSPILGEQFF. The CDR3 DNA sequence: TGTGCCAGCAGCCCGATATTGGGTGAGCAGTTCTTC.

The chain has TRBV4-1 and TRBJ1-4; 7 bases agree with TRBD1. Losses at the gene ends were 1 base for V and 5 bases for J; bases not matched to a gene: 4. Germline CDR1 and CDR2: MGHRA and YSYEKL. This CDR3 region has 15 residues. The CDR3 loop is CASSQVGQTNEKLFF. As DNA, the CDR3 is TGCGCCAGCAGCCAAGTGGGACAGACGAATGAAAAACTGTTTTTT.

In this sample, this clonotype turned up many times. The rearrangement uses TRBV14 and TRBJ2-2; 8 nucleotides agree with TRBD1. The CDR3 loop spans 16 amino acids. Looked up from germline, CDR1 is SGHDN and CDR2 is FVKESK. V shed 0 bases and J 9 bases; nucleotides not matched to a gene: 9. In DNA, the CDR3 is TGTGCCAGCAGCCAAGAGACAGGGGCTACGCCCAGGGAGCTGTTTTTT. Its protein is CASSQETGATPRELFF.

At least ten counts were recorded for this clonotype. The chain employs TRBV12-3 or TRBV12-4 and TRBJ1-5; D gene uncertain. The CDR3 has 19 residues. Trimming pared 3 bases from V and 5 bases from J, leaving 26 bases between. The CDR3 DNA reads as TGTGCCAGCAGTTTCATTCTGGAGGGCCCCCCAATAATGGATCAGCCCCAGCATTTT. Translated: CASSFILEGPPIMDQPQHF.

This clonotype was seen ten or more times. The V gene is TRBV27, the J gene TRBJ2-6; D gene uncertain. V was shortened by 5 bases and J by 1 base, with 15 bases between the two germline ends. CDR1 is MNHEY, CDR2 SMNVEV, per germline (reference sequence). The CDR3 has 17 residues. CDR3 sequence: CASSGLIGRSGANVLTF. As DNA, the CDR3 is TGTGCCAGCAGTGGTTTAATTGGAAGGTCTGGGGCCAACGTCCTGACTTTC.

This clonotype was observed many times. CDR3: CASSLGPSGAQETQYF. The CDR3 DNA is TGTGCCAGCAGCTTAGGCCCTAGCGGGGCGCAAGAGACCCAGTACTTC. This sequence joins TRBV7-9 and TRBJ2-5; 9 bases map to TRBD2. J was trimmed by 2 bases and V by 1 base; bases with no gene match: 5. This CDR3 has 16 residues. CDR1 is SEHNR and CDR2 is FQNEAQ in the germline V gene (reference sequence).

This clonotype was observed many times. At one of its ends the junction is not consistent with the germline gene, which may arise from a read error. The V and J genes are TRBV6-2 or TRBV6-3 and TRBJ2-7, with D perhaps given as TRBD1 or TRBD2 (5 bases each). In germline, CDR1 is MNHEY, CDR2 SVGEGT. The CDR3 sequence is 13 residues long. The CDR3 loop reads CATGPTLPGRLNF. The CDR3 DNA is TGTGCCACCGGCCCCACCCTACCGGGACGGCTGAACTTC.

Details on this clonotype: A much larger clone sits a single nucleotide away, making a read error possible. The rearrangement joins TRBV5-1 to TRBJ1-1; 9 nucleotides line up with TRBD1. CDR3 length equals 14 residues. Looked up from germline, CDR1 is SGHRS and CDR2 is YFSETQ. CDR3 coding DNA: TGCGCCGGCAGCTCGGGACAGGGTTTGGATGAAGCTTTCTTT. Protein: CAGSSGQGLDEAFF.

The chain has TRBV18 and TRBJ2-4, with 10 bases lining up with TRBD2. Germline V gene sequence: CDR1 KGHSH, CDR2 LQKENI. The CDR3 spans 14 residues. V was clipped by 2 bases and J by 8 bases; unmatched bases: 3. The CDR3 here is CASSPSSGGDIQYF. CDR3 coding DNA: TGTGCCAGCTCACCATCTAGCGGGGGCGACATTCAGTACTTC.

A few counts support this clonotype. The CDR3 spells CAWSVQFYGYTF. CDR3 DNA sequence: TGTGCCTGGAGTGTACAGTTCTATGGCTACACCTTC. The chain couples TRBV30 to TRBJ1-2; D ambiguous. The V gene's germline CDR1 is GTSNPN and CDR2 SVGIG (reference sequence). This CDR3 is built from 12 residues. Trimming took off 0 bases at V and 4 bases at J, with 6 bases between the two ends. The full variable domain, in which reference TRBV30 and TRBJ1-2 provide the parts outside the CDR3, is SQTIHQWPATLVQPVGSPLSLECTVEGTSNPNLYWYRQAAGRGLQLLFYSVGIGQISSEVPQNLSASRPQDRQFILSSKKLLLSDSGFYLCAWSVQFYGYTFGSGTRLTVV.

This clonotype occurred a few times. This rearrangement joins TRBV6-2 or TRBV6-3 to TRBJ2-1; 8 bases match TRBD2. The V gene's germline CDR1 is MNHEY and CDR2 SVGEGT. The CDR3 is made up of 15 amino acids. V was pared by 6 bases and J by 3 bases, with 7 bases of the junction left unmatched. CDR3 in DNA: TGTGCCAGCAGCAGCGGGAGTCCCTTCTACAATGAGCAGTTCTTC. Amino acids: CASSSGSPFYNEQFF.

The V call is TRBV6-2 or TRBV6-3, the J call TRBJ2-5; tentatively, D is TRBD1 (6 bases). Germline V lookup: CDR1 MNHEY, CDR2 SVGEGT. V gave up 6 bases and J gave up 2 bases, with 16 bases separating them. The CDR3 length is 15 residues. The CDR3, as DNA: TGTGCCAGCAGGCCCTCCTCCGGGACACAAGAGACCCAGTACTTC. It is translated as CASRPSSGTQETQYF.

The table lists this clonotype with a few counts. V is TRBV19 and J is TRBJ2-1; D gene uncertain. The CDR3 is 13 residues long. Germline V gene lookup returns CDR1 LNHDA and CDR2 SQIVND (reference sequence). Trimming removed 1 base from V and 9 bases from J, with 10 bases in between. CDR3 coding DNA: TGTGCCAGTAGTATAGTAGGTACCGGTGAGCAGTTCTTC. Protein product: CASSIVGTGEQFF.

As to this clonotype: Since a much larger clone is just one base distant, this may be a read error. This CDR3 fails to terminate in the conserved phenylalanine or tryptophan, so it likely reflects a read error. V usage is TRBV5-6 and J usage is TRBJ1-1; D call uncertain. Germline loops: CDR1 SGHDT, CDR2 YYEEEE. The CDR3 length is 14 residues. The V end was cut by 0 bases, the J end by 3 bases, with 9 bases between. The CDR3 coding sequence is TGTGCCAGCAGCTTGGGGCAGCCATACACTGAAGCTTTCTTA. Amino acids: CASSLGQPYTEAFL.

V is TRBV20-1 and J is TRBJ2-5, with 7 bases aligning to TRBD1. In germline, CDR1 is DFQATT, CDR2 SNEGSKA (reference sequence). The CDR3 runs 16 residues. The ends lost 6 bases at V and 1 base at J; junction bases unmatched: 14. DNA of the CDR3: TGCAGTGCCACGAAACCAGGGGGAATGCGCCAAGAGACCCAGTACTTC. It encodes CSATKPGGMRQETQYF.

This clonotype came up a few times. The V gene is TRBV19, the J gene TRBJ1-1; D call uncertain. Germline V CDR1 and CDR2: LNHDA, SQIVND (reference sequence). The CDR3 is 13 residues long. V was pared by 6 bases and J by 5 bases, with 13 bases between. The CDR3 sequence is CASSPGDGTEAFF. The CDR3 region has the DNA TGTGCCAGTAGCCCGGGTGATGGGACTGAAGCTTTCTTT.

This clonotype was observed a handful of times. This chain joins TRBV2 and TRBJ2-3, with 9 nucleotides matching TRBD2. This CDR3 is 14 amino acids long. Germline V gives CDR1 SNHLY, CDR2 FYNNEI. With V trimmed by 5 bases and J by 1 base, 1 base remained unmatched. In DNA, the CDR3 is TGTGCCAGCAGTTGGACTAGCGGCACAGATACGCAGTATTTT. Protein sequence: CASSWTSGTDTQYF.

Notes on this clonotype: A much larger clone is a single base away; this may be a read error. This rearrangement joins TRBV12-3 or TRBV12-4 to TRBJ2-3, with 10 bases identical to TRBD1. This CDR3 has 14 residues. J was trimmed by 8 bases and V by 11 bases; bases with no gene match: 13. CDR3 nucleotides: TGTGCCGGCACTCCGACAGGGGGCGCGGGTACGCAGTATTTT. Translated, it gives CAGTPTGGAGTQYF.